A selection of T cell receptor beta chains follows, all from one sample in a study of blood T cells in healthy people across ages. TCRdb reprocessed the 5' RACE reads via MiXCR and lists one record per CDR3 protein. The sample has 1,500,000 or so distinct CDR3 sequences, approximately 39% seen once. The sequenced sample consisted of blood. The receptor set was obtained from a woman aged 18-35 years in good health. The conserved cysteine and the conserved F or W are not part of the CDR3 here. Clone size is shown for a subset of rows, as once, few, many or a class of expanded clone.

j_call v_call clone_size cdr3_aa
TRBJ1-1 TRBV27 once ASSLAGTVYTEAF
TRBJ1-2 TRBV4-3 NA ASSQRGVGPEDFNYGYT
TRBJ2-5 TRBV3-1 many ASSPNGYRETQY
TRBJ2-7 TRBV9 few ASSVEDRGYEQY
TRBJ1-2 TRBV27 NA AGSTIRNYGYT
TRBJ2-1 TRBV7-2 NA ASSLRAGEEQF
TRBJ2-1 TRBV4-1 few ASSQDSPGWDEQF
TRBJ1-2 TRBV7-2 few ASSRVPRQGYGYT
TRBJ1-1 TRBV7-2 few ASSLGSERAF
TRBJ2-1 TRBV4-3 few ASSPTGGGEYNEQF
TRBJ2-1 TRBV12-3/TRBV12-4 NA ASSFRGISSYNEQF
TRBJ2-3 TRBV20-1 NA SARAPSLRTDTQY
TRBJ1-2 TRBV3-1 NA ASSQAGTGECGYT
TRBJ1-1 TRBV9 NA ASSAEGLNTEAF
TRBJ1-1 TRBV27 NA ASSHRGAGAEAF
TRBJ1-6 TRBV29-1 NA SASFGVHLH
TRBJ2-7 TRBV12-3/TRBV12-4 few ASTRRLAAQGEQY
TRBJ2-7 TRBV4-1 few ASSQDWGKVYEQY
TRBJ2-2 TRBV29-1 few SVSGRGAGELF
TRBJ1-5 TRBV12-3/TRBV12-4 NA ASRASGNQPQH
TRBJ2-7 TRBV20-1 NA SARDDRGYEQY
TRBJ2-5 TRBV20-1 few SAHVGTGPFQETQY
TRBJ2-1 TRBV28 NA ASSPTGGSPYNEQF
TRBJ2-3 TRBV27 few ASSTQY
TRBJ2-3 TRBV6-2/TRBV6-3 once ASSPGTSTADTQY
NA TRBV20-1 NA SAGNRETQY
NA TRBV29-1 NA SVVRGRSYNEQY
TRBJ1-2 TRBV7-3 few ASSPGGPLAYGYT
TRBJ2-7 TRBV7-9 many ASSLGVTSYEQY
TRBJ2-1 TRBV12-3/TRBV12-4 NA ASSFGPISYEQF
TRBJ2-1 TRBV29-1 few SVAQGGQGEQF